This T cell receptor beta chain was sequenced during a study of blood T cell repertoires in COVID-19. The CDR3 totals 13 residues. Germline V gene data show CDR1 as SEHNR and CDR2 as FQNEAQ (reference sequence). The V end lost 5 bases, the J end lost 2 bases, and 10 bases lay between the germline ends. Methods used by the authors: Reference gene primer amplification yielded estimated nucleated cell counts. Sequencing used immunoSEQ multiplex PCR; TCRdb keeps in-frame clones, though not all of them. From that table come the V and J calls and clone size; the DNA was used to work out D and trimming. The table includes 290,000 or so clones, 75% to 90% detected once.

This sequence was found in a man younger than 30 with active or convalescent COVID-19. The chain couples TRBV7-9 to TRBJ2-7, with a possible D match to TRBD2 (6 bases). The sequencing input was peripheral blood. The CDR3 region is CASSTSRTYEQYF. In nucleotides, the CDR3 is TGTGCCAGCAGCACTAGCCGAACCTACGAGCAGTACTTC.